This TCR beta chain is from a study of T-cell memory formation after mild COVID-19 (dated by TCRdb to the early 2020s). Describing the broader study: TCR sequence clusters from the two donors were largely donor specific. T-cell clones expanding and contracting after mild COVID-19 in two donors were tracked by longitudinal TCRalpha and TCRbeta repertoire sequencing. Two young, previously healthy adult volunteers, one female and one male, were included in the cohort. General conclusions and limits of the study: The study covered only a couple of mild cases, and larger cohorts including severe cases with pre-infection samples were considered necessary. Clones that contracted from day 15 to 85 showed balanced CD4/CD8 phenotypes, whereas a second wave of clones that expanded from day 15 to 37 leaned towards CD4+. Contracting CD4+ clones appeared mostly in the CM and EM memory subsets, whereas CD8+ clones were enriched in EMRA. Whether the second-wave clones peaking on day 37 were SARS-CoV-2 specific was not confirmed. The detection of some responding clones in pre-infection memory suggests that pre-existing cross-reactive memory T cells joined the SARS-CoV-2 response.

Sequencing was performed on an Illumina NovaSeq 6000. cDNA libraries for TCRalpha and TCRbeta were prepared by 5'RACE using constant-segment primers, with sample barcodes and unique molecular identifiers added. RNA was extracted from every sample with Trizol reagent. The libraries were amplified in two PCR steps, and the second step added a second sample barcode and Illumina TruSeq adapters. Sequencing of libraries was performed on an Illumina NovaSeq with 2 x 150 bp paired-end reads. Under the source paper's analysis protocol: Reads were demultiplexed and collapsed into UMI-guided consensus sequences with migec v1.2.7. Using mixcr v2.1.11, UMI consensuses were aligned to TRA and TRB V and J templates and then assembled into clonotypes. A clonotype was counted as expanded or contracted only if both edgeR and NoisET called the change significant, with noise models trained on biological replicates. edgeR calls used a false discovery rate-adjusted p below 0.01 and a log2 fold-change threshold of 1. As an exploratory analysis of dynamics, PCA with hierarchical clustering was applied to max-normalized trajectories of the 1000 most abundant clonotypes. Each responding clone was given a CD4 or CD8 phenotype based on the CD4+ and CD8+ repertoires, which had been sequenced separately. Starting from the raw public reads, TCRdb applied fastp trimming at Q25, assembled clones with MiXCR and retained in-frame beta chains. Each record represents a unique CDR3 protein, reported with the most common genes and DNA among its rows. These V and J calls are TCRdb output, not the study's own analysis. Across this sample there are more than 350,000 distinct CDR3 sequences, with around a sixth seen only once. Of the sample, roughly 21% is held by the ten largest clones.

This clonotype has a handful of counts. It has no known antigen specificity. No clone much larger than this one lies a single base away; base qualities are absent. Ficoll-Paque density gradient centrifugation was the method used to isolate PBMCs. Trimming costs V 1 base and J 4 bases, and their ends lie 4 bases apart. From the cysteine up to the phenylalanine, the CDR3 has a length of 12 residues. The CDR3 DNA has 36 bases and is translated from base 1. The germline V gene yields MNHNS for CDR1 and SASEGT for CDR2. The chain couples TRBV6-1 to TRBJ1-1; a confident D gene designation cannot be given. Sequences were obtained from PBMCs or a T cell subset sorted from them (not recorded which). The receptor was derived from a man younger than 35 who had mild COVID-19 (a few samples of this study predate the infection). The sample titles of this study are shuffled in the database, so cell type and time point are left out; the donor was told from shared clones. The DNA sequence follows: TGTGCCAGCAGTGAAGGAGTCACTGAAGCTTTCTTT. It is translated as CASSEGVTEAFF.